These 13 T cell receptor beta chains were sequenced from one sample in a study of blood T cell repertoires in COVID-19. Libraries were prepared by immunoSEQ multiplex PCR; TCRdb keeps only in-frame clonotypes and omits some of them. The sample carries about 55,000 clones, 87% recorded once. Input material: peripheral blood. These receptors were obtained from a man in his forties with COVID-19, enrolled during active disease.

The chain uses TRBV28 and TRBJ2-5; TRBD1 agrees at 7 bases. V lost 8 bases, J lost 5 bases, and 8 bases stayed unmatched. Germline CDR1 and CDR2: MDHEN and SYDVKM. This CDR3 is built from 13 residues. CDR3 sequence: CASVGGPLETQYF. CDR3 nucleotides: TGTGCCAGCGTAGGGGGCCCGCTGGAGACCCAGTACTTC.

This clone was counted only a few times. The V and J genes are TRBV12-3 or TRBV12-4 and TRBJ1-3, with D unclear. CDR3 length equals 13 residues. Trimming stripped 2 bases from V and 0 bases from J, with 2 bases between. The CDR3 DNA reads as TGTGCCAGCAGTTTACACTCTGGAAACACCATATATTTT. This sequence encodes CASSLHSGNTIYF.

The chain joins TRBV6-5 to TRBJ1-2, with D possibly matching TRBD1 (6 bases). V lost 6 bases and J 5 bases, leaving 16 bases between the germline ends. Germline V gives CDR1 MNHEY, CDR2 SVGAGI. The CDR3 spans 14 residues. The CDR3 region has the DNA TGTGCCAGCAGCCCAGGGGTTTTAGGGTATGGCTACACCTTC. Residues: CASSPGVLGYGYTF.

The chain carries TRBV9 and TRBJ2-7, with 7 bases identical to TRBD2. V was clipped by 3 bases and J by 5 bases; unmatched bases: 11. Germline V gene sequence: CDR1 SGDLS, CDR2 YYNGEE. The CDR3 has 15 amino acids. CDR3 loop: CASSAWGGEVNEQYF. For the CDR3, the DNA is TGTGCCAGCAGCGCATGGGGGGGAGAGGTGAACGAGCAGTACTTC. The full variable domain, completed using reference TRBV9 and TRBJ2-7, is DSGVTQTPKHLITATGQRVTLRCSPRSGDLSVYWYQQSLDQGLQFLIQYYNGEERAKGNILERFSAQQFPDLHSELNLSSLELGDSALYFCASSAWGGEVNEQYFGPGTRLTVT.

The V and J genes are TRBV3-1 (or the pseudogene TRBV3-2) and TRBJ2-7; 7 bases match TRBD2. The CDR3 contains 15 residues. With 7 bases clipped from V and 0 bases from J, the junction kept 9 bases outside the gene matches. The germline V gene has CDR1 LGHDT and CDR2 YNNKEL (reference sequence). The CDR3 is CASKFLAGPSYEQYF. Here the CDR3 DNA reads TGTGCCAGCAAATTCTTAGCGGGCCCCTCCTACGAGCAGTACTTC.

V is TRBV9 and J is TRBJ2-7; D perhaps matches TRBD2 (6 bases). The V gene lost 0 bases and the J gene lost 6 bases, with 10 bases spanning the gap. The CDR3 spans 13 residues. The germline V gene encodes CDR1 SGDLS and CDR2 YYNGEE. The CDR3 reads CASSVAGEREQYF. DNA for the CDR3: TGTGCCAGCAGCGTAGCGGGAGAGCGCGAGCAGTACTTC.

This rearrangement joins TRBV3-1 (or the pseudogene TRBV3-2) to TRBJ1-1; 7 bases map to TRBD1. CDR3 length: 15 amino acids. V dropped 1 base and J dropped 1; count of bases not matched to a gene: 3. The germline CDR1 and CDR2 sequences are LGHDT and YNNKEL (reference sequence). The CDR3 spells CASSQGAGGNTEAFF. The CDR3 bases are TGTGCCAGCAGCCAAGGGGCAGGGGGGAACACTGAAGCTTTCTTT.

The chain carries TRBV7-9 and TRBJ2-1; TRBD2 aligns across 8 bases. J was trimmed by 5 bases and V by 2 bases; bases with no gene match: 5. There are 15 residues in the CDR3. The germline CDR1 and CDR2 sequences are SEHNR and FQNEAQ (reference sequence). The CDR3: CASSLSGTSHNEQFF. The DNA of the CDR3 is TGTGCCAGCAGCTTATCCGGGACTAGTCACAATGAGCAGTTCTTC.

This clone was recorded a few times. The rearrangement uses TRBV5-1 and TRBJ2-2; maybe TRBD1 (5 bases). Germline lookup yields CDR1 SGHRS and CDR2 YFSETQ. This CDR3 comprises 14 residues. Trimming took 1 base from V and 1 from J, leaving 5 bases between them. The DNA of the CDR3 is TGCGCCAGCAGCTTGAGGGGGAACACCGGGGAGCTGTTTTTT. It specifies CASSLRGNTGELFF.

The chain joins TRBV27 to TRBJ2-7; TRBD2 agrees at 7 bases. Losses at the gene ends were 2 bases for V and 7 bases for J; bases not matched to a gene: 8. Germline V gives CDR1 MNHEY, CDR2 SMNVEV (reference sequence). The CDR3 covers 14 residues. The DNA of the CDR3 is TGTGCCAGCAGTTTAACTAGCGCCCCGGGGGAGCAGTACTTC. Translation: CASSLTSAPGEQYF.

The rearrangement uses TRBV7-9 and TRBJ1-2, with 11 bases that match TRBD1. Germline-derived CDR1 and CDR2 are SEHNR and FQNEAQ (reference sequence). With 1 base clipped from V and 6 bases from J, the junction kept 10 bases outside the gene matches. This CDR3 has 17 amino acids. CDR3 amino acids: CASSLVSGTGGRNGYTF. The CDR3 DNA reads TGTGCCAGCAGCTTAGTTTCCGGGACAGGGGGAAGGAATGGCTACACCTTC.

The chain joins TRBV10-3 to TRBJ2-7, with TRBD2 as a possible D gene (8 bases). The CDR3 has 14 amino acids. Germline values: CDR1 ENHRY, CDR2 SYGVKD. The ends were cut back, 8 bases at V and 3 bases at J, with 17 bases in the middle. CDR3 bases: TGTGCCATCTCGGGGGGGACAGCATTCTACGAGCAGTACTTC. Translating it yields CAISGGTAFYEQYF.

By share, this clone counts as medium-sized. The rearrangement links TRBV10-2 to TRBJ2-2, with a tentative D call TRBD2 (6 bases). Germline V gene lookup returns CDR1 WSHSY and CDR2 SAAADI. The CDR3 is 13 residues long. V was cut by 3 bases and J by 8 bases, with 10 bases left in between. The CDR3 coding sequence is TGCGCCAGCAGTGAAGCTAGCGCGGGGGAGCTGTTTTTT. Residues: CASSEASAGELFF.